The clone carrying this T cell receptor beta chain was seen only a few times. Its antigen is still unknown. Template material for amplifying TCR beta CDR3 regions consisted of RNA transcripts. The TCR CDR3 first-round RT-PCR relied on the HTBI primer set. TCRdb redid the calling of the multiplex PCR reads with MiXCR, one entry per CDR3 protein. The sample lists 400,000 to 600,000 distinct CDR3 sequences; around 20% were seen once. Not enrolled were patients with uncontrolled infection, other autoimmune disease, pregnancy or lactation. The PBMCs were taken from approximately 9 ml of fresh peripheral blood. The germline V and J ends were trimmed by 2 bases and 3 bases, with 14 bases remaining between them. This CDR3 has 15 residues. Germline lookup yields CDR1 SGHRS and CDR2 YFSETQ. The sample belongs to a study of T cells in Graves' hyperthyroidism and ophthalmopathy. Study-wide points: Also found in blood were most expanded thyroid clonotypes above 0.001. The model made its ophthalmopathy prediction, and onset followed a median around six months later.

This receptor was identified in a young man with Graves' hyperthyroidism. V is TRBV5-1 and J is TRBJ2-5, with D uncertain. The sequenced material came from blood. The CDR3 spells CASSFASNSEETQYF. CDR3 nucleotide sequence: TGCGCCAGCAGCTTCGCTAGTAATTCCGAAGAGACCCAGTACTTC.